The T cell receptor beta chain described here comes from a study of sequential checkpoint blockade in melanoma. This clone showed up just once. Here immunoSEQ multiplex PCR was the method, and the copy in TCRdb shows in-frame clones only, minus some. This sample has approximately 6,100 clones, with roughly 50% found just once. V trimming: 0 bases; J trimming: 6 bases; junction bases outside the gene matches: 7. The CDR3 is 15 residues long. Germline assignment: CDR1 SGHNT and CDR2 YYREEE (reference sequence). Treatment given: randomized to nivolumab then ipilimumab (arm A) or the reverse (arm B). Live CD3+CD8+ CD19− CD56− cells were sorted from PBMCs.

This sequence was found in a human donor with melanoma. Here the sequenced sample was CD8+ T cells sorted from blood (inferred from file names), taken from a patient given nivolumab and ipilimumab in sequence. The V gene is TRBV5-4, the J gene TRBJ2-7; TRBD2 matches at 9 bases. Here the CDR3 reads CASSLGYSGGREQYF. In DNA form, the CDR3 reads TGTGCCAGCAGCTTGGGTTATAGCGGGGGCCGCGAGCAGTACTTC.